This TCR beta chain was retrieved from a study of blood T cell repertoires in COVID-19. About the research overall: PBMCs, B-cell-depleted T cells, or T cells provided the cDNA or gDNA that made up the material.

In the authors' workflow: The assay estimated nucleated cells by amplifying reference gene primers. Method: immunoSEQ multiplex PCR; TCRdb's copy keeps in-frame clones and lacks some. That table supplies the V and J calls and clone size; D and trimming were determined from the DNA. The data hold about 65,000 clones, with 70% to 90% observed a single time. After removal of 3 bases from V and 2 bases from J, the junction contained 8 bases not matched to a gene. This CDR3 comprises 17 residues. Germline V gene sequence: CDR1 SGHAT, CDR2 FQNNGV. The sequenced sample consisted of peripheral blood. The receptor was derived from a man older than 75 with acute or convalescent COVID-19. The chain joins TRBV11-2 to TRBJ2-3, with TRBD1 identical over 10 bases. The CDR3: CASSFRGGQGYTDTQYF. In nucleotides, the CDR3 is TGTGCCAGCAGCTTCAGGGGGGGACAGGGGTACACAGATACGCAGTATTTT.